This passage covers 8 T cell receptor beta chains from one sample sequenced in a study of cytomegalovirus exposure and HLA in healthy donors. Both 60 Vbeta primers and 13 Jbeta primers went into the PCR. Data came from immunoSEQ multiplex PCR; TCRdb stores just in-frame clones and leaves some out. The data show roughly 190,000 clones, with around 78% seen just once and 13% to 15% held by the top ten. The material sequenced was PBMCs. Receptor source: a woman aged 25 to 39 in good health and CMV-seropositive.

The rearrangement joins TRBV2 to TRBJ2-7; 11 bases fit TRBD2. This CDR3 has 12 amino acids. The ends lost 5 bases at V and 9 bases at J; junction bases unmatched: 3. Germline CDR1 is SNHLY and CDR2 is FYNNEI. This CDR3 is CASSYLAGGQYF. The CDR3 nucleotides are TGTGCCAGCAGTTATCTAGCGGGAGGGCAGTACTTC.

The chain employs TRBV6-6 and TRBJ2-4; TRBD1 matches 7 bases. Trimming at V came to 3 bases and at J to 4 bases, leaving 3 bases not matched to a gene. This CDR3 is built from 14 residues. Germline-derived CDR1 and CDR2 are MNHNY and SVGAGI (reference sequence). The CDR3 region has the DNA TGTGCCAGCAGTTATGCACAGGGGAAAAACATTCAGTACTTC. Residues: CASSYAQGKNIQYF.

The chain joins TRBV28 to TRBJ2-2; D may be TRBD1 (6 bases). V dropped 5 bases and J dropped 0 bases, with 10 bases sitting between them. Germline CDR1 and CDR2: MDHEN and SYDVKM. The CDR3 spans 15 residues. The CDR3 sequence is CASSLYRANTGELFF. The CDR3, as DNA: TGTGCCAGCAGTCTATACAGGGCGAACACCGGGGAGCTGTTTTTT.

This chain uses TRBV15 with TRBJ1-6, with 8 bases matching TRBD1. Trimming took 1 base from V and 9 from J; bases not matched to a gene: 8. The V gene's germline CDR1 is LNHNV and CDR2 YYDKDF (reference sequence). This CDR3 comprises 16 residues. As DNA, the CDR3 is TGTGCCACCAGCAGAGTGGCGCAGGGGGCAGGTTCACCCCTCCACTTT. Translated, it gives CATSRVAQGAGSPLHF.

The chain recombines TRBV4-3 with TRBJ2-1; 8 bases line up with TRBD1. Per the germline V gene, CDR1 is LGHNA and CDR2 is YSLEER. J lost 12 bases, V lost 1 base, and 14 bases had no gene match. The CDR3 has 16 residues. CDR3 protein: CASSQVMGQATMGQFF. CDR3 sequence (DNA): TGCGCCAGCAGCCAAGTCATGGGACAGGCTACAATGGGGCAGTTCTTC.

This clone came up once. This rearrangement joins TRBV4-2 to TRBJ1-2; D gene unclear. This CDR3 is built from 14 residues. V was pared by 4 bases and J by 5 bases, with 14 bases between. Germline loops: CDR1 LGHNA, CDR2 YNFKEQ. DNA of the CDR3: TGTGCCAGCAGCCCGGTAGAGCGGGAGTATGGCTACACCTTC. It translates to CASSPVEREYGYTF.

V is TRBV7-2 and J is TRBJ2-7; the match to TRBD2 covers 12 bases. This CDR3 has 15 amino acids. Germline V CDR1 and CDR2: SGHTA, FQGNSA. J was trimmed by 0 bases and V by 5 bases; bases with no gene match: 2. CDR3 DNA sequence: TGTGCCAGCAGCATGACTAGCGGGGGCTCCTACGAGCAGTACTTC. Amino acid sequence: CASSMTSGGSYEQYF. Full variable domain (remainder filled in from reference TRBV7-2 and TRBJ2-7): GAGVSQSPSNKVTEKGKDVELRCDPISGHTALYWYRQSLGQGLEFLIYFQGNSAPDKSGLPSDRFSAERTGGSVSTLTIQRTQQEDSAVYLCASSMTSGGSYEQYFGPGTRLTVT.

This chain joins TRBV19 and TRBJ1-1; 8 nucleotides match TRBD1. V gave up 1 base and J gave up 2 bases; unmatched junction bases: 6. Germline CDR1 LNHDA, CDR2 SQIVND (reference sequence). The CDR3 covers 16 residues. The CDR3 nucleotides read TGTGCCAGTAGTATAGCTACAGGGGGGTTCAACACTGAAGCTTTCTTT. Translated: CASSIATGGFNTEAFF.